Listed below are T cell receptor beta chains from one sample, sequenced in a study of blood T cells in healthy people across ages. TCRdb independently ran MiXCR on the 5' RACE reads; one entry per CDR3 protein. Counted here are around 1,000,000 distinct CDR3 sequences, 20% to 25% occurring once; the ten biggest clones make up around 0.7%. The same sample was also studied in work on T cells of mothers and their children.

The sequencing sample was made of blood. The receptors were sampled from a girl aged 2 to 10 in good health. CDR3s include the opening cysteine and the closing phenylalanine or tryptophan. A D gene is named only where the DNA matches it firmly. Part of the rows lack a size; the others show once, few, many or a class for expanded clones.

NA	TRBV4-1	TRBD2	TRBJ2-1	TGCGCCAGCAGCCAGTTTGGGACTAGCGGGATGAATGAGCAGTTCTTC	CASSQFGTSGMNEQFF
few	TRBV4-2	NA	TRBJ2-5	TGTGCCAGCAGCCAAGAGTCGCAGATGGACGAGACCCAGTACTTC	CASSQESQMDETQYF
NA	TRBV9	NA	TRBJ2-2	TGTGCCAGCAGCGCAGTCCCCCAGACCGGGGAGCTGTTTTTT	CASSAVPQTGELFF
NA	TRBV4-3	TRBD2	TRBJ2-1	TGCGCCAGCAGCCCGAGGCTAGCGGGGATCAATGAGCAGTTCTTC	CASSPRLAGINEQFF
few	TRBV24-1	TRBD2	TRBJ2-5	TGTGCCACCAGTGATGGCGGGACTAAAGAGACTCAGTACTTC	CATSDGGTKETQYF
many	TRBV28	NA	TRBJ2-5	TGTGCCAGCACGAGTTTCCAAGAGACCCAGTACTTC	CASTSFQETQYF
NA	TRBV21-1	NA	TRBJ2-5	TGTGCCAGCAGCAACCGAATAGAGGAGACCCAGTACTTC	CASSNRIEETQYF
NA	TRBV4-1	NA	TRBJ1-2	TGCGCCAGCAGCCAACGCGACAGGAGTCTTAACTATGGCTACACCTTC	CASSQRDRSLNYGYTF
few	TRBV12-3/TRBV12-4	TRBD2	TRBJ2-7	TGTGCCAGCAGTTTGCGGGAGGTGGGCGAGCAGTACTTC	CASSLREVGEQYF
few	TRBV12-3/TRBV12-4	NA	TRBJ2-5	TGTGCCAGCAGTTTAAAGTGGGGAAGACTGGCGGGGCTCGTCCAAGAGACCCAGTACTTC	CASSLKWGRLAGLVQETQYF
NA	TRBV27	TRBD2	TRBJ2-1	TGTGCCAGCAGCCTTCGAGGACTAGCGGGCTACAATGAGCAGTTCTTC	CASSLRGLAGYNEQFF